The clone carrying this T cell receptor beta chain turned up a few times. This record belongs to a study of beta chain features in type 1 diabetes. TCRB transcripts that were expressed got sequenced, as all of the isolated RNA had been reverse transcribed. Generated by immunoSEQ multiplex PCR, the TCRdb table keeps only in-frame clones and is missing some. The table includes 900,000 or so clones, roughly a sixth detected once. V was cut by 7 bases and J by 3 bases, with 11 bases left in between. The CDR3 runs 13 residues. From germline, CDR1 is MNHNY and CDR2 SVGAGI (reference sequence). The J gene is TRBJ2-3, the V gene TRBV6-6, with D uncertain. The sequenced sample was naive CD4+ T cells from blood. The receptor comes from a young woman in good health. Written as DNA, the CDR3 is TGTGCCAGCAACAACGCTAGGACAGATACGCAGTATTTT. It codes for CASNNARTDTQYF.